Shown below are 5 T cell receptor beta chains from a single sample sequenced in a study of T cells after yellow fever vaccination. MiXCR, run by TCRdb on the 5' RACE reads, gives a single entry per CDR3 protein. This repertoire shows 25,000 to 30,000 distinct CDR3 sequences, about 5% found once; its top ten account for just over 40%. The sample here was CD8+ T cells sorted from PBMCs, taken 10 days after the yellow fever booster vaccination. These receptors all come from a man under 40 who received the YFV17D yellow fever vaccine.

The chain couples TRBV20-1 to TRBJ2-7; weak D call: TRBD2 (5 bases). This CDR3 region has 13 residues. The germline V and J ends were trimmed by 4 bases and 0 bases, with 10 bases remaining between them. Germline V lookup: CDR1 DFQATT, CDR2 SNEGSKA (reference sequence). CDR3 protein: CSAIPEGSYEQYF. The CDR3 DNA sequence: TGCAGTGCTATCCCCGAGGGCTCCTACGAGCAGTACTTC.

This clonotype showed up many times. The V gene is TRBV29-1, the J gene TRBJ2-4; D tentatively fits TRBD1 or TRBD2 (5 bases each). The ends were cut back, 1 base at V and 5 bases at J, with 12 bases in the middle. CDR3 size: 14 residues. In germline, CDR1 is SQVTM, CDR2 ANQGSEA. The CDR3 here is CSVEAGAGENIQYF. Here the CDR3 DNA reads TGCAGCGTTGAAGCCGGGGCCGGGGAAAACATTCAGTACTTC. The variable domain in full, with the rest retrieved from reference TRBV29-1 and TRBJ2-4, is SAVISQKPSRDICQRGTSLTIQCQVDSQVTMMFWYRQQPGQSLTLIATANQGSEATYESGFVIDKFPISRPNLTFSTLTVSNMSPEDSSIYLCSVEAGAGENIQYFGAGTRLSVL.

This clonotype has ten or more counts. The chain carries TRBV7-2 and TRBJ2-1, with TRBD2 matching 14 bases. Germline V gene data show CDR1 as SGHTA and CDR2 as FQGNSA. After removal of 3 bases from V and 4 bases from J, the junction contained 8 bases not matched to a gene. The CDR3 is 18 residues long. For the CDR3, the DNA is TGTGCCAGCAGCTTCGGGACTAGCGGGAGCACAGGATACAATGAGCAGTTCTTC. The encoded protein is CASSFGTSGSTGYNEQFF.

This clonotype was found many times. This rearrangement joins TRBV5-1 to TRBJ2-1, with unresolved D. CDR1 is SGHRS, CDR2 YFSETQ, per germline. Trimming took off 0 bases at V and 7 bases at J, with 8 bases between the two ends. The CDR3 is 13 amino acids. This chain's CDR3 is CASSLGRLNEQFF. The CDR3 DNA reads TGCGCCAGCAGCTTGGGTAGGTTGAATGAGCAGTTCTTC. Together with reference TRBV5-1 and TRBJ2-1, the CDR3 gives the full variable domain: KAGVTQTPRYLIKTRGQQVTLSCSPISGHRSVSWYQQTPGQGLQFLFEYFSETQRNKGNFPGRFSGRQFSNSRSEMNVSTLELGDSALYLCASSLGRLNEQFFGPGTRLTVL.

In this sample, this clonotype turned up many times. The V and J genes are TRBV4-1 and TRBJ2-1, with 12 bases aligning to TRBD2. Germline V gene data show CDR1 as MGHRA and CDR2 as YSYEKL. V was clipped by 1 base and J by 7 bases; unmatched bases: 5. The CDR3 contains 16 residues. CDR3 nucleotides: TGCGCCAGCAGCCAAGCCTCTAGCGGGGGGGGGAATGAGCAGTTCTTC. Amino acids: CASSQASSGGGNEQFF.